What follows are 6 T cell receptor beta chains derived from one specimen sequenced in a study of T-cell memory formation after mild COVID-19. TCRdb reprocessed the 5' RACE reads via MiXCR and lists one record per CDR3 protein. The sample includes 500,000 to 550,000 distinct CDR3 sequences, 20% of them seen just once. Sequencing was performed on PBMCs or a T cell subset sorted from them (not recorded which). The receptors derive from an adult woman who had mild COVID-19 (a few samples of this study predate the infection). Cell type and time point are not known.

The rearrangement uses TRBV5-5 and TRBJ2-7; 10 nucleotides align to TRBD1. V was pared by 3 bases and J by 2 bases, with 8 bases of the junction left unmatched. There are 16 residues in the CDR3. Germline CDR1 reads SGHKS; CDR2 reads YYEKEE (reference sequence). CDR3 coding DNA: TGTGCCAGCAGCTGGGGGACAGGGGCCCTACCCTACGAGCAGTACTTC. Translating gives CASSWGTGALPYEQYF. Full variable domain (remainder filled in from reference TRBV5-5 and TRBJ2-7): DAGVTQSPTHLIKTRGQQVTLRCSPISGHKSVSWYQQVLGQGPQFIFQYYEKEERGRGNFPDRFSARQFPNYSSELNVNALLLGDSALYLCASSWGTGALPYEQYFGPGTRLTVT.

Only a few counts were recorded for this clonotype. This chain links TRBV20-1 with TRBJ2-3; unclear D gene. V lost 0 bases and J 2 bases, leaving 12 bases between the germline ends. The CDR3 is 15 residues long. Germline CDR1 and CDR2: DFQATT and SNEGSKA (reference sequence). The CDR3 spells CSARDGPRNTDTQYF. DNA of the CDR3: TGCAGTGCTAGAGATGGGCCGAGGAACACAGATACGCAGTATTTT.

V and J are TRBV7-8 and TRBJ2-3; D gene uncertain. This CDR3 region has 15 residues. Germline lookup yields CDR1 SGHVS and CDR2 FQNEAQ. V lost 2 bases to trimming and J lost 2 bases, with 11 bases between them. DNA for the CDR3: TGTGCCAGCAGCTTACCCGGCGTTCCCACAGATACGCAGTATTTT. Its protein is CASSLPGVPTDTQYF.

The V gene is TRBV5-1, the J gene TRBJ2-1; perhaps TRBD2 as D (6 bases). Germline CDR1 is SGHRS and CDR2 is YFSETQ. The CDR3 is 14 residues long. The V and J ends lost 3 bases and 8 bases respectively, with 15 bases between them. CDR3: CASSYGSALDEQFF. In DNA, the CDR3 is TGCGCCAGCAGCTACGGGAGTGCACTGGATGAGCAGTTCTTC.

This clonotype was counted only a few times. The V call is TRBV11-3, the J call TRBJ2-1, with D perhaps given as TRBD1 or TRBD2 (5 bases each). CDR1 SGHNT and CDR2 YENEEA come from the germline V gene. Trimming took 4 bases from V and 0 from J, leaving 16 bases between them. The CDR3 is made up of 17 amino acids. CDR3 in DNA: TGTGCCAGCAGCTCCCGTTCGGGGCAGAGCTCCTACAATGAGCAGTTCTTC. This codes for CASSSRSGQSSYNEQFF.

This clonotype appeared many times. V is TRBV7-3 and J is TRBJ2-2, with 8 bases matching TRBD1. This CDR3 is built from 15 residues. The germline V gene has CDR1 SGHTA and CDR2 FQGTGA. V shed 3 bases, J shed 6 bases, and the junction held 6 bases outside the gene matches. CDR3 bases: TGTGCCAGCAGCTTCTCCGGACAGGGCTCCGGGGAGCTGTTTTTT. Amino acid sequence: CASSFSGQGSGELFF.